Presented here are 31 T cell receptor beta chains from one specimen sequenced in a study of regulatory T cells in long-lasting Graves disease. The time point is: persistent/refractory GD, antithyroid drugs over 5 years with positive TRAb. From PBMCs, RNA was extracted and then used to make the TCR library. Arm-PCR with iRepertoire HTBI primers amplified the CDR3 regions for these TCR beta libraries. TCRdb re-analysed the multiplex PCR reads in MiXCR, keeping a single row per CDR3 protein. Among 430,000 or so distinct CDR3 sequences, approximately 22% were seen once, and the ten largest hold approximately 14%. This specimen consisted of peripheral blood mononuclear cells (PBMCs), obtained when the disease was refractory, from a patient treated with antithyroid drugs. The receptors here all came from a female donor with Graves disease.

The table lists this clonotype with many counts. The gene calls are TRBV20-1 and TRBJ2-7, with 9 positions matching TRBD1. The CDR3 has 15 residues. V lost 3 bases to trimming and J lost 3 bases; unmatched junction nucleotides: 9. The V gene's germline CDR1 is DFQATT and CDR2 SNEGSKA (reference sequence). The CDR3 DNA follows: TGCAGTGCTAGGAGGGTTCCGGGACAGGGCTACGAGCAGTACTTC. This sequence encodes CSARRVPGQGYEQYF.

This clonotype was seen repeatedly, ten times or more. The chain joins TRBV2 to TRBJ1-6; 10 bases fit TRBD1. The CDR3 totals 17 residues. The V gene's germline CDR1 is SNHLY and CDR2 FYNNEI. The junction had 4 bases not matched to a gene; V was cut back by 2 bases and J by 3 bases. CDR3 sequence reads: CASSERTGGFYNSPLHF. The CDR3 DNA sequence: TGTGCCAGCAGTGAAAGGACAGGGGGGTTCTATAATTCACCCCTCCACTTT.

This chain uses TRBV2 with TRBJ1-2, with 8 bases aligning to TRBD1. Losses at the gene ends were 4 bases for V and 6 bases for J; bases not matched to a gene: 7. Germline V gene data show CDR1 as SNHLY and CDR2 as FYNNEI. The CDR3 is made up of 14 amino acids. CDR3 bases: TGTGCCAGCAGTGGGCCAGGGGGCGCGGATGGCTACACCTTC. This sequence encodes CASSGPGGADGYTF.

The sample holds many counts of this clonotype. The chain links TRBV7-8 to TRBJ2-7, with 11 bases that match TRBD2. Germline assignment: CDR1 SGHVS and CDR2 FQNEAQ. The CDR3 runs to 15 residues. With V trimmed by 5 bases and J by 4 bases, 7 bases remained unmatched. CDR3 amino acids: CASSTLAGVVYEQYF. The DNA for the CDR3 is TGTGCCAGCAGCACACTAGCGGGAGTCGTATACGAGCAGTACTTC.

In its sample, this clonotype was seen many times. This chain joins TRBV20-1 and TRBJ1-1; D might be TRBD1 (6 bases). Germline V gene data show CDR1 as DFQATT and CDR2 as SNEGSKA (reference sequence). V was pared by 6 bases and J by 1 base, with 12 bases between. The CDR3 length is 13 residues. The CDR3 bases are TGCAGTGCCCCAACAGGGCCGAACACTGAAGCTTTCTTT. It yields the protein CSAPTGPNTEAFF.

This clonotype was detected ten times or more. The V and J genes are TRBV28 and TRBJ1-4; no firm D call. The V and J ends lost 3 bases and 8 bases respectively, with 13 bases between them. The length of the CDR3 is 14 residues. Per germline, CDR1 MDHEN and CDR2 SYDVKM. This CDR3 is CASSFGMGSEKLFF. The CDR3 nucleotides are TGTGCCAGCAGTTTTGGTATGGGCTCGGAAAAACTGTTTTTT.

For this clonotype: In this CDR3 the conserved last residue, phenylalanine or tryptophan, is missing, so a read error is likely. This sequence joins TRBV28 and TRBJ2-7, with 8 bases matching TRBD1. V trimming: 5 bases; J trimming: 0 bases; junction bases outside the gene matches: 6. Per the germline V gene, CDR1 is MDHEN and CDR2 is SYDVKM. The CDR3 is made up of 15 amino acids. Written as DNA, the CDR3 is TGTGCCAGCAGTGCCTCCGGGACAGGCTCCTACGAGCAGTACTCC. Translating gives CASSASGTGSYEQYS.

Comment on this clonotype: With a much larger clone just one base away, this may be a read error. CDR3: CASSLSSGRGYEQCF. The CDR3 region has the DNA TGTGCCAGCAGTTTATCTTCCGGGAGAGGTTACGAGCAGTGCTTC. J is TRBJ2-7 and V is TRBV7-2; possible D gene TRBD2, 6 bases. CDR1 is SGHTA, CDR2 FQGNSA, per germline. The CDR3 has 15 residues.

Points on this clonotype: It may be a read error: a sequence one base away is much more abundant. The rearrangement joins TRBV30 to TRBJ1-1; D is unresolved. This CDR3 has 13 amino acids. The germline gives CDR1 GTSNPN, CDR2 SVGIG (reference sequence). The CDR3 DNA is TGTGCCTGGAGTAATCGAGCGAACACTGAAGCTTCCTTT. This sequence encodes CAWSNRANTEASF.

The sample holds many counts of this clonotype. The chain couples TRBV28 to TRBJ1-6; D not certain. Germline assignment: CDR1 MDHEN and CDR2 SYDVKM. CDR3 length: 15 amino acids. Trimming cost V 3 bases and J 1 base, with 7 bases left between them. CDR3 loop: CASSFLVSYNSPLHF. The CDR3 DNA reads as TGTGCCAGCAGTTTTCTAGTTTCCTATAATTCACCCCTCCACTTT.

This clonotype was observed at least ten times. This rearrangement joins TRBV7-2 to TRBJ2-7; D possibly matches TRBD1 or TRBD2 (5 bases each). From germline, CDR1 is SGHTA and CDR2 FQGNSA. V shed 1 base and J shed 2 bases, with 9 bases lying between them. The CDR3 runs 14 residues. CDR3 residues: CASSLGPGPYEQYF. The CDR3 region has the DNA TGTGCCAGCAGCTTAGGTCCGGGGCCCTACGAGCAGTACTTC.

This clonotype was detected many times. This sequence joins TRBV5-4 and TRBJ2-5; D is unresolved. The CDR3 has 14 amino acids. V lost 2 bases, J lost 5 bases, and 13 bases lay in between. CDR1 and CDR2 (germline): SGHNT, YYREEE (reference sequence). CDR3 nucleotides: TGTGCCAGCAGCTTCTCAAGCGATCGGGAGACCCAGTACTTC. Protein product: CASSFSSDRETQYF.

The chain employs TRBV7-3 and TRBJ2-1; D might be TRBD1 (5 bases). The CDR3 totals 14 residues. V lost 0 bases to trimming and J lost 8 bases, with 11 bases between them. Germline V gene data show CDR1 as SGHTA and CDR2 as FQGTGA. This CDR3 reads CASSLTAWGDEQFF. Written as DNA, the CDR3 is TGTGCCAGCAGCTTAACCGCCTGGGGCGATGAGCAGTTCTTC.

This clonotype was counted only a few times. The chain couples TRBV30 to TRBJ2-2; tentative D call: TRBD2 (6 bases). Germline values: CDR1 GTSNPN, CDR2 SVGIG (reference sequence). The CDR3 is 12 amino acids. Trimming removed 4 bases at V and 6 bases at J, with 9 bases between. The CDR3 protein is CAWNRLAGELFF. The CDR3 nucleotides are TGTGCCTGGAACCGACTAGCCGGGGAGCTGTTTTTT.

This chain connects TRBV7-9 to TRBJ1-1, with D maybe TRBD1 (5 bases). Looked up from germline, CDR1 is SEHNR and CDR2 is FQNEAQ (reference sequence). The V end lost 1 base, the J end lost 11 bases, and 11 bases lay between the germline ends. CDR3 length equals 12 residues. The CDR3 nucleotides read TGTGCCAGCAGCTTAGAGGAACGGGGGGCTTTCTTT. Protein product: CASSLEERGAFF.

This chain joins TRBV29-1 and TRBJ2-3, with a weak D call TRBD2 (5 bases). Germline CDR1 is SQVTM and CDR2 is ANQGSEA. The CDR3 is made up of 12 amino acids. Trimming shortened V by 6 bases and J by 6 bases, and 13 bases separated the two germline ends. The DNA for the CDR3 is TGCAGCGTCGAGGAGGACGTGGATACGCAGTATTTT. This translates into CSVEEDVDTQYF.

This sequence joins TRBV2 and TRBJ2-6; possibly TRBD1 for D (6 bases). V lost 6 bases to trimming and J lost 0 bases, with 12 bases between them. The CDR3 runs to 16 residues. Germline V lookup: CDR1 SNHLY, CDR2 FYNNEI. CDR3 nucleotide sequence: TGTGCCAGCAGGAGACAGGAAAGCTCTGGGGCCAACGTCCTGACTTTC. Residues: CASRRQESSGANVLTF.

This chain links TRBV4-1 with TRBJ1-3, with unresolved D. Trimming stripped 1 base from V and 6 bases from J, with 10 bases between. The CDR3 has 14 amino acids. Germline V gene data show CDR1 as MGHRA and CDR2 as YSYEKL. The CDR3 DNA follows: TGCGCCAGCAGCCAAGTGGGATCGCAAAACACCATATATTTT. As protein: CASSQVGSQNTIYF.

This clonotype was observed at least ten times. This chain connects TRBV5-1 to TRBJ2-7; D is ambiguous. Germline V gene data show CDR1 as SGHRS and CDR2 as YFSETQ. This CDR3 has 14 residues. The V end was cut by 3 bases, the J end by 5 bases, with 15 bases between. The CDR3 nucleotides read TGCGCCAGCAGCTCGACCGACCTCTTGGACGAGCAGTACTTC. Translating gives CASSSTDLLDEQYF.

The genes are TRBV12-3 or TRBV12-4 and TRBJ2-2; TRBD1 aligns across 7 bases. J lost 3 bases, V lost 5 bases, and 9 bases had no gene match. The CDR3 length is 16 residues. The CDR3 bases are TGTGCCAGCAGTCAGCCGGGACAGACATACACCGGGGAGCTGTTTTTT. It encodes CASSQPGQTYTGELFF.

This clonotype was detected many times. This chain links TRBV6-5 with TRBJ1-2; weak D call: TRBD1 (6 bases). The CDR3 sequence is 15 residues long. The V and J ends lost 4 bases and 1 base respectively, with 13 bases between them. The germline gives CDR1 MNHEY, CDR2 SVGAGI. The CDR3 protein is CASSSSTGFNYGYTF. The CDR3 DNA reads TGTGCCAGCAGTTCCTCGACAGGATTTAACTATGGCTACACCTTC.

The chain is built from TRBV7-6 and TRBJ2-7; 13 nucleotides align to TRBD2. V dropped 8 bases and J dropped 2; count of bases not matched to a gene: 9. This CDR3 spans 16 amino acids. Germline loops: CDR1 SGHVS, CDR2 FNYEAQ. The CDR3 region has the DNA TGTGCCAGCTCACCACAGGGACTAGCGGGGACCTACGAGCAGTACTTC. It translates to CASSPQGLAGTYEQYF.

This clonotype was detected many times. This chain connects TRBV6-1 to TRBJ2-2, with a possible D match to TRBD2 (5 bases). Germline V gene data show CDR1 as MNHNS and CDR2 as SASEGT. There are 13 residues in the CDR3. Trimming removed 4 bases from V and 7 bases from J, with 10 bases in between. CDR3 sequence: CASSVLEGGELFF. CDR3 bases: TGTGCCAGCAGTGTACTAGAGGGCGGGGAGCTGTTTTTT.

The chain employs TRBV10-2 and TRBJ1-5; D gene ambiguous. Germline V CDR1 and CDR2: WSHSY, SAAADI. The V end lost 8 bases, the J end lost 3 bases, and 17 bases lay between the germline ends. The CDR3 sequence is 15 residues long. The CDR3 sequence: CASSVRSEYNQPQHF. For the CDR3, the DNA is TGCGCCAGCTCAGTCCGCTCGGAGTACAATCAGCCCCAGCATTTT.

This clonotype has ten or more counts. The chain links TRBV27 to TRBJ2-7; D is unresolved. CDR1 MNHEY and CDR2 SMNVEV come from the germline V gene (reference sequence). The CDR3 spans 13 residues. V lost 2 bases, J lost 4 bases, and 9 bases lay in between. The CDR3 coding sequence is TGTGCCAGCAGTTTACTGCCACTTTACGAGCAGTACTTC. This gives the protein CASSLLPLYEQYF.

This clonotype was observed a handful of times. This chain uses TRBV27 with TRBJ2-7; 9 bases agree with TRBD2. The ends lost 2 bases at V and 2 bases at J; junction bases unmatched: 4. Germline CDR1 reads MNHEY; CDR2 reads SMNVEV (reference sequence). There are 15 residues in the CDR3. The CDR3 protein is CASSLKAGGTYEQYF. The CDR3 bases are TGTGCCAGCAGTTTAAAGGCGGGAGGGACCTACGAGCAGTACTTC.

The count of this clonotype is one. The V gene is TRBV7-9, the J gene TRBJ1-1, with a weak D call TRBD1 (6 bases). V was shortened by 3 bases and J by 3 bases, with 20 bases between the two germline ends. The CDR3 covers 17 residues. CDR1 and CDR2 (germline): SEHNR, FQNEAQ (reference sequence). The CDR3 DNA follows: TGTGCCAGCAGCTTGGGGATGACAGGAGAATTCTACACTGAAGCTTTCTTT. Its protein product is CASSLGMTGEFYTEAFF.

This clonotype has a count of ten or more. The CDR3 is CASSFGRATAYEQYF. CDR3 DNA sequence: TGCGCCAGCAGCTTCGGGAGGGCGACAGCTTACGAGCAGTACTTC. The chain recombines TRBV5-1 with TRBJ2-7; TRBD2 aligns across 8 bases. The CDR3 spans 15 residues. Germline-derived CDR1 and CDR2 are SGHRS and YFSETQ. J lost 4 bases, V lost 2 bases, and 8 bases had no gene match.

The gene calls are TRBV7-9 and TRBJ2-2; D uncertain. The V and J ends lost 1 base and 6 bases respectively, with 12 bases between them. The CDR3 totals 15 residues. Per germline, CDR1 SEHNR and CDR2 FQNEAQ (reference sequence). The CDR3, as DNA: TGTGCCAGCAGCTTAGAGGTTCCTAGTGCCGGGGAGCTGTTTTTT. Its protein is CASSLEVPSAGELFF.

The V gene is TRBV28, the J gene TRBJ2-1, with D tentatively TRBD1 (6 bases). Looked up from germline, CDR1 is MDHEN and CDR2 is SYDVKM. With 6 bases removed from V and 7 bases from J, the gap between germline ends came to 10 bases. The CDR3 is 12 amino acids. CDR3 nucleotide sequence: TGTGCCAGCAGCCTCGGACAGAATGAGCAGTTCTTC. It is translated as CASSLGQNEQFF.

This clonotype was found many times. This chain links TRBV2 with TRBJ2-4; D unresolved. Germline V lookup: CDR1 SNHLY, CDR2 FYNNEI. The CDR3 has 16 residues. With 6 bases removed from V and 2 bases from J, the gap between germline ends came to 17 bases. As DNA, the CDR3 is TGTGCCAGCAGGGCATCGCTGTCCTTTACCAAAAACATTCAGTACTTC. It is translated as CASRASLSFTKNIQYF.